A selection of T cell receptor beta chains follows, all from one sample in a study of blood T cell repertoires in COVID-19. Measured with immunoSEQ multiplex PCR; TCRdb has only the in-frame clones, and not every one. This sample has 200,000 to 300,000 clones, with around four fifths found just once. The sequenced sample was peripheral blood. The receptors derive from a woman aged 55-69 years with active or convalescent COVID-19. CDR3s include the opening cysteine and the closing phenylalanine or tryptophan. The order of the fields is clone size, V gene, D gene, J gene, CDR3 protein, CDR3 DNA. A D gene is named only where the DNA matches it firmly. A clone size is listed for some rows: how often the clone was seen (once, few, many), or a class if it is expanded.

clone size: NA; V gene: TRBV20-1; D gene: TRBD2; J gene: TRBJ2-3; CDR3 protein: CSASGRGGTDTQYF; CDR3 DNA: TGCAGTGCTAGTGGGCGGGGGGGCACAGATACGCAGTATTTT
clone size: NA; V gene: TRBV5-1; D gene: TRBD1; J gene: TRBJ1-6; CDR3 protein: CASSFEYGTGNSPLHF; CDR3 DNA: TGCGCCAGCAGCTTCGAATACGGGACAGGGAATTCACCCCTCCACTTT
clone size: NA; V gene: TRBV7-9; D gene: TRBD2; J gene: TRBJ2-7; CDR3 protein: CASSFLAGETYEQYF; CDR3 DNA: TGTGCCAGCAGCTTTCTAGCGGGAGAAACCTACGAGCAGTACTTC
clone size: NA; V gene: TRBV9; D gene: NA; J gene: TRBJ1-6; CDR3 protein: CASSVGGRMDSPLHF; CDR3 DNA: TGTGCCAGCAGCGTAGGGGGGAGGATGGATTCACCCCTCCACTTT
clone size: NA; V gene: TRBV25-1; D gene: TRBD1; J gene: TRBJ2-2; CDR3 protein: CASSSTGKTGELFF; CDR3 DNA: TGTGCCAGCAGTTCGACAGGGAAGACCGGGGAGCTGTTTTTT
clone size: once; V gene: TRBV18; D gene: TRBD1; J gene: TRBJ2-3; CDR3 protein: CASSADRVDTQYF; CDR3 DNA: TGTGCCAGCTCAGCCGACAGGGTTGATACGCAGTATTTT
clone size: once; V gene: TRBV2; D gene: TRBD1; J gene: TRBJ1-1; CDR3 protein: CASGGQVSEAFF; CDR3 DNA: TGTGCCAGCGGGGGACAGGTCTCTGAAGCTTTCTTT
clone size: once; V gene: TRBV7-8; D gene: TRBD1; J gene: TRBJ1-5; CDR3 protein: CASSLGDRWDSNQPQHF; CDR3 DNA: TGTGCCAGCAGCTTAGGGGACAGGTGGGATAGCAATCAGCCCCAGCATTTT
clone size: NA; V gene: TRBV29-1; D gene: TRBD1; J gene: TRBJ1-2; CDR3 protein: CSVGTESYGYTF; CDR3 DNA: TGCAGCGTGGGGACAGAGAGCTATGGCTACACCTTC
clone size: NA; V gene: TRBV6-1; D gene: NA; J gene: TRBJ2-2; CDR3 protein: CASSEAWTAGTGELFF; CDR3 DNA: TGTGCCAGCAGTGAAGCCTGGACTGCTGGAACCGGGGAGCTGTTTTTT
clone size: NA; V gene: TRBV12-3/TRBV12-4; D gene: TRBD1; J gene: TRBJ1-1; CDR3 protein: CASSRQGGTEAFF; CDR3 DNA: TGTGCCAGCAGTCGACAGGGGGGGACTGAAGCTTTCTTT
clone size: NA; V gene: TRBV23-1; D gene: TRBD1; J gene: TRBJ2-7; CDR3 protein: CASSQRNRTGTYEQYF; CDR3 DNA: TGCGCCAGCAGTCAACGAAACAGGACAGGGACCTACGAGCAGTACTTC
clone size: once; V gene: TRBV7-8; D gene: NA; J gene: TRBJ1-4; CDR3 protein: CASSLGGTAHEKLFF; CDR3 DNA: TGTGCCAGCAGCTTAGGCGGGACGGCCCATGAAAAACTGTTTTTT
clone size: NA; V gene: TRBV6-5; D gene: NA; J gene: TRBJ2-7; CDR3 protein: CASSTRGEQYF; CDR3 DNA: TGTGCCAGCAGTACCCGAGGCGAGCAGTACTTC